This is a list of T cell receptor beta chains from one sample in a study of low-dose radiotherapy and immunotherapy resistance in tumors. TCRdb redid the calling of the reads with MiXCR, one entry per CDR3 protein. This table has roughly 56,000 distinct CDR3 sequences, 20% to 25% appearing once. This specimen was PBMCs, taken after low-dose radiotherapy plus immunotherapy. The source of these receptors is a male donor with prostate cancer. CDR3s leave out the opening cysteine and the closing phenylalanine or tryptophan. Each record gives: CDR3 protein, D gene, clone size, V gene, J gene. A D gene is named only where the DNA matches it firmly. Where a row states a size, it is once, few, many or the class of an expanded clone; other rows omit it.

ASSQDFGGPLGGEQF	.	many	TRBV3-1	TRBJ2-1
ASSPRQGDQPQH	TRBD1	many	TRBV7-2	TRBJ1-5
AWTESNTEAF	.	many	TRBV30	TRBJ1-1
ASSEAGGPHNEQF	TRBD2	many	TRBV6-2/TRBV6-3	TRBJ2-1
ASSPTSGRGSETQY	TRBD2	many	TRBV3-1	TRBJ2-5
ASRLTTGVHSPLH	TRBD1	.	TRBV19	TRBJ1-6
ASSIGGLAGGPPDTQY	.	.	TRBV21-1	TRBJ2-3
ASSLADRSNSPLH	.	.	TRBV5-1	TRBJ1-6
ASSLLSFRDRGRNEQY	TRBD1	many	TRBV5-5	TRBJ2-7
ASSLAISFSPVELF	.	many	TRBV7-6	TRBJ2-2
ASSLVGDHTQY	.	many	TRBV13	TRBJ2-3
AWSVQGAGETQY	TRBD1	once	TRBV30	TRBJ2-5
ASSDLGDTGELF	.	medium-sized	TRBV10-1	TRBJ2-2
ASSLRRRQETQY	.	many	TRBV12-3/TRBV12-4	TRBJ2-5
AWSQGGEFYEQY	.	.	TRBV30	TRBJ2-7
ASSQRTGKSYEQY	TRBD1	many	TRBV4-2	TRBJ2-7
ASSLGVDTDTQY	.	many	TRBV7-8	TRBJ2-3
SATSGRARYEQY	TRBD2	many	TRBV20-1	TRBJ2-7
ASSPDRSYGYT	.	.	TRBV7-3	TRBJ1-2